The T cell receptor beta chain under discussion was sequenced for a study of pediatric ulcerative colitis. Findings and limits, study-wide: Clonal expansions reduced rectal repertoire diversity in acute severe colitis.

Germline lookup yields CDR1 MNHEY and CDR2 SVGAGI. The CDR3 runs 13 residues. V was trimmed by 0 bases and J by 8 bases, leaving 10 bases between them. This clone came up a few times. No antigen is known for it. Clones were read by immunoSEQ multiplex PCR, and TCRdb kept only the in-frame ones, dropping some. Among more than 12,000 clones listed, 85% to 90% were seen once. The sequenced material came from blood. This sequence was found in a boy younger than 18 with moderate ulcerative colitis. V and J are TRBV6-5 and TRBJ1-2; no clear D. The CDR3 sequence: CASSYSQGSGYTF. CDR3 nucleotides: TGTGCCAGCAGTTACTCACAAGGCTCCGGCTACACCTTC.